This is a list of T cell receptor beta chains from one sample in a study of spatial heterogeneity in lung cancer. TCRdb re-called the 5' RACE reads with MiXCR, one entry per CDR3 protein. The profile shows roughly 39,000 distinct CDR3 sequences, 6.5% to 9.5% of them singletons. The source material was PBMCs, sampled at surgery. The receptors derive from a male donor with early-stage non-small cell lung cancer. The CDR3 runs from the conserved cysteine through the conserved F or W. Fields, in order: clone size, V gene, D gene, J gene, CDR3 DNA, CDR3 protein. D genes are given only for firm matches. Size is omitted from some rows. Given values are once, few, many or a class for expanded clones.

abundance: many
v_gene: TRBV15
d_gene: TRBD2
j_gene: TRBJ2-3
CDR3nt: TGTGCCACCAGCAGAGATACTAGCGGGTCGATTTCAGATACGCAGTATTTT
CDR3aa: CATSRDTSGSISDTQYF

abundance: many
v_gene: TRBV20-1
d_gene: -
j_gene: TRBJ2-6
CDR3nt: TGCAGTGCTAGAGATCCTCTCGGGGCCAACGTCCTGACTTTC
CDR3aa: CSARDPLGANVLTF

abundance: many
v_gene: TRBV15
d_gene: -
j_gene: TRBJ2-3
CDR3nt: TGTGCCACCAGCAGAACCCAGGGCCCAAGCACAGATACGCAGTATTTT
CDR3aa: CATSRTQGPSTDTQYF

abundance: -
v_gene: TRBV6-1
d_gene: TRBD1
j_gene: TRBJ1-2
CDR3nt: TGTGCCAGCAGTGAACCGGCAGGGGGCCCCTACGGCTATGGCTACACCTTC
CDR3aa: CASSEPAGGPYGYGYTF

abundance: many
v_gene: TRBV7-2
d_gene: -
j_gene: TRBJ2-1
CDR3nt: TGTGCCAGCAGCTTAAAGGGGGAAACTGAGCAGTTCTTC
CDR3aa: CASSLKGETEQFF

abundance: many
v_gene: TRBV6-1
d_gene: -
j_gene: TRBJ1-1
CDR3nt: TGTGCCAGCAGTGAGCGGAGGCGGAGCGCTGAAGCTTTCTTT
CDR3aa: CASSERRRSAEAFF

abundance: few
v_gene: TRBV7-2
d_gene: -
j_gene: TRBJ1-1
CDR3nt: TGTGCCAGCAGCTTATTTGCCGGAGGCCCGAACACTGAAGCTTTCTTT
CDR3aa: CASSLFAGGPNTEAFF

abundance: -
v_gene: TRBV5-5
d_gene: TRBD2
j_gene: TRBJ2-5
CDR3nt: TGTGCCAGCAGGATCCCTGGGGTAGCGGGAGATTTGGAGACCCAGTACTTC
CDR3aa: CASRIPGVAGDLETQYF

abundance: medium-sized
v_gene: TRBV29-1
d_gene: -
j_gene: TRBJ2-7
CDR3nt: TGCAGCGTTGAAGATCGCCACCTAGAGCAGTACTTC
CDR3aa: CSVEDRHLEQYF

abundance: few
v_gene: TRBV6-1
d_gene: TRBD2
j_gene: TRBJ2-5
CDR3nt: TGTGCCAGCGGCCCTTTAGCGGGGGCCCCTCCAGAGACCCAGTACTTC
CDR3aa: CASGPLAGAPPETQYF

abundance: many
v_gene: TRBV12-3/TRBV12-4
d_gene: -
j_gene: TRBJ2-5
CDR3nt: TGTGCCAGCAGTTCGGACAGAGAGACCCAGTACTTC
CDR3aa: CASSSDRETQYF

abundance: few
v_gene: TRBV7-2
d_gene: TRBD2
j_gene: TRBJ2-5
CDR3nt: TGTGCCAGCTTGGCGGGAGGGCAGGAGACCCAGTACTTC
CDR3aa: CASLAGGQETQYF

abundance: many
v_gene: TRBV6-2/TRBV6-3
d_gene: -
j_gene: TRBJ2-3
CDR3nt: TGTGCCAGCAGGGTAGGCGGGATAAACACAGATACGCAGTATTTT
CDR3aa: CASRVGGINTDTQYF

abundance: -
v_gene: TRBV5-1
d_gene: TRBD2
j_gene: TRBJ2-1
CDR3nt: TGCGCCAGCAGCCGGGAGGCGGGTAGTGAGCAGTTCTTC
CDR3aa: CASSREAGSEQFF

abundance: few
v_gene: TRBV20-1
d_gene: -
j_gene: TRBJ1-5
CDR3nt: TGCAGTGCTAGAGAGGGGGCGTCAAGCAATCAGCCCCAGCATTTT
CDR3aa: CSAREGASSNQPQHF

abundance: -
v_gene: TRBV19
d_gene: -
j_gene: TRBJ2-5
CDR3nt: TGTGCCAGTAGCAGAGGGGGGGAGACCCAGTACTTC
CDR3aa: CASSRGGETQYF

abundance: many
v_gene: TRBV6-2/TRBV6-3
d_gene: -
j_gene: TRBJ1-2
CDR3nt: TGTGCCAGCAGTTACTCGCTTTGGGCAGGGAGCTATGGCTACACCTTC
CDR3aa: CASSYSLWAGSYGYTF

abundance: many
v_gene: TRBV9
d_gene: TRBD2
j_gene: TRBJ2-1
CDR3nt: TGTGCCAGCAGCGTAGGTGCCCCAGCGGGAGTCCGAAATGAGCAGTTCTTC
CDR3aa: CASSVGAPAGVRNEQFF

abundance: many
v_gene: TRBV25-1
d_gene: -
j_gene: TRBJ2-3
CDR3nt: TGTGCCAGCAGTGAAGGGCAGCGGCGTAACACAGATACGCAGTATTTT
CDR3aa: CASSEGQRRNTDTQYF

abundance: few
v_gene: TRBV6-6
d_gene: -
j_gene: TRBJ2-6
CDR3nt: TGTGCCAGCAGTTACCCTGGGAGAAAATCTGGGGCCAACGTCCTGACTTTC
CDR3aa: CASSYPGRKSGANVLTF

abundance: many
v_gene: TRBV7-2
d_gene: -
j_gene: TRBJ2-7
CDR3nt: TGTGCCAGCAGCCCTGAGCAGACCTCCTACGAGCAGTACTTC
CDR3aa: CASSPEQTSYEQYF

abundance: few
v_gene: TRBV7-7
d_gene: TRBD2
j_gene: TRBJ2-1
CDR3nt: TGTGCTAGCAGCTACGGACTAGCGGGGGGGAATGAGCAGTTCTTC
CDR3aa: CASSYGLAGGNEQFF

abundance: many
v_gene: TRBV3-1
d_gene: -
j_gene: TRBJ2-2
CDR3nt: TGTGCCAGCAGCCCAGGGGCCGGGGAGCTGTTTTTT
CDR3aa: CASSPGAGELFF

abundance: few
v_gene: TRBV12-3/TRBV12-4
d_gene: TRBD2
j_gene: TRBJ2-3
CDR3nt: TGTGCCAGCAACCGAGCGGGGTCCACAGATACGCAGTATTTT
CDR3aa: CASNRAGSTDTQYF

abundance: -
v_gene: TRBV6-1
d_gene: -
j_gene: TRBJ2-5
CDR3nt: TGTGCCAGCAGCCGACTACAGGGAGAAGAGACCCAGTACTTC
CDR3aa: CASSRLQGEETQYF

abundance: many
v_gene: TRBV6-2/TRBV6-3
d_gene: -
j_gene: TRBJ2-1
CDR3nt: TGTGCCAGCAGTCCGACGGGACGGATGCGCGGCAATGAGCAGTTCTTC
CDR3aa: CASSPTGRMRGNEQFF

abundance: many
v_gene: TRBV5-1
d_gene: TRBD2
j_gene: TRBJ2-3
CDR3nt: TGCGCCAGCAGCCCGACTCCGGGACTAGCGGGCTCGGAGCAGTATTTT
CDR3aa: CASSPTPGLAGSEQYF

abundance: -
v_gene: TRBV13
d_gene: -
j_gene: TRBJ2-3
CDR3nt: TGTGCCAGCAGCTTAGGGTGGCGGGGAGCAGATACGCAGTATTTT
CDR3aa: CASSLGWRGADTQYF

abundance: many
v_gene: TRBV10-3
d_gene: TRBD2
j_gene: TRBJ2-7
CDR3nt: TGTGCCATCAGTGCAACCACTAGCGGGGGGGCCGACGAGCAGTACTTC
CDR3aa: CAISATTSGGADEQYF